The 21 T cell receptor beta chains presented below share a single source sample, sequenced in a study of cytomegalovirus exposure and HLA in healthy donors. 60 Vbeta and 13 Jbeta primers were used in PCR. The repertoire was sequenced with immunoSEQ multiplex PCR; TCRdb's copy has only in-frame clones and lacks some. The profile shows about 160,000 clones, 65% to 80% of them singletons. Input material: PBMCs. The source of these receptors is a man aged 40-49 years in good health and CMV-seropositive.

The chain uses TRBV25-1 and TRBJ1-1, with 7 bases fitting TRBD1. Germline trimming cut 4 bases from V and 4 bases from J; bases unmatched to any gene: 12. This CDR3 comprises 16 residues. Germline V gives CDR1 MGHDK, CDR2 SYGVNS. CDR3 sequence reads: CASSAGQVVMGTEAFF. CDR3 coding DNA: TGTGCCAGCAGTGCTGGACAGGTTGTGATGGGCACTGAAGCTTTCTTT.

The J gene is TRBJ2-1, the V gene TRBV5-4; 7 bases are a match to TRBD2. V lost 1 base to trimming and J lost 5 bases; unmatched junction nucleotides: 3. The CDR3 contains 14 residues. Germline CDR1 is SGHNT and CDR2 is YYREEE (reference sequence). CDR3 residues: CASSLRLADNEQFF. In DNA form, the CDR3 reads TGTGCCAGCAGCTTGAGACTAGCTGACAATGAGCAGTTCTTC.

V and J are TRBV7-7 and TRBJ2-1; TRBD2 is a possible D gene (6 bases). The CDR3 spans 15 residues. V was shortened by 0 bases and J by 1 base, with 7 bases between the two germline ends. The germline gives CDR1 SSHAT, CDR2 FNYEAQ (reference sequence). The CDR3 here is CASSLAEGSYNEQFF. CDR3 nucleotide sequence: TGTGCCAGCAGCTTAGCGGAGGGTTCCTACAATGAGCAGTTCTTC.

The chain's CDR3 is CASSERQGAYGYTF. The CDR3 DNA is TGTGCCAGCAGTGAACGACAGGGGGCCTATGGCTACACCTTC. This chain connects TRBV2 to TRBJ1-2; 10 nucleotides line up with TRBD1. Germline V gives CDR1 SNHLY, CDR2 FYNNEI. Trimming removed 2 bases from V and 4 bases from J; junction bases left unmatched: 1. CDR3 length: 14 amino acids.

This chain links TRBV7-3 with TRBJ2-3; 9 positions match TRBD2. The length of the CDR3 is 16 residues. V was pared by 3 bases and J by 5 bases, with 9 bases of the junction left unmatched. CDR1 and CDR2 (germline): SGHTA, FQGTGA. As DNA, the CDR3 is TGTGCCAGCAGCTTGGTCGGAGCGGGGGGAGGAGATACGCAGTATTTT. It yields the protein CASSLVGAGGGDTQYF.

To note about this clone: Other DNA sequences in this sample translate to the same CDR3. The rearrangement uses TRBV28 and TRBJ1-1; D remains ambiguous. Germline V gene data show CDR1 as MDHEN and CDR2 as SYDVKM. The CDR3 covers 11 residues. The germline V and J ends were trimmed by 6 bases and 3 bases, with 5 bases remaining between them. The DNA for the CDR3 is TGTGCCAGCAGGCGTTACACTGAAGCTTTCTTT. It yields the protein CASRRYTEAFF. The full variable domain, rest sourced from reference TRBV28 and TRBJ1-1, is DVKVTQSSRYLVKRTGEKVFLECVQDMDHENMFWYRQDPGLGLRLIYFSYDVKMKEKGDIPEGYSVSREKKERFSLILESASTNQTSMYLCASRRYTEAFFGQGTRLTVV.

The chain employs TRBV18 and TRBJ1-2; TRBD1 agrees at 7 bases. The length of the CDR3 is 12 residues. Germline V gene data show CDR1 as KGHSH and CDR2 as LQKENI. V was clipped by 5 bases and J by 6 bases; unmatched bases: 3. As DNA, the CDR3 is TGTGCCAGCTCATATGGACAGGATGGCTACACCTTC. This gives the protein CASSYGQDGYTF.

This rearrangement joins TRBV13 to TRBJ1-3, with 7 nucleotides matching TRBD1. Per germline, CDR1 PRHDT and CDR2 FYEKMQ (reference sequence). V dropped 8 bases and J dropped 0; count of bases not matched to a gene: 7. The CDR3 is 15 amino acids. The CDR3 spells CASSLPGGSGNTIYF. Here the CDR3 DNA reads TGTGCCAGCTCCCTACCAGGGGGCTCTGGAAACACCATATATTTT. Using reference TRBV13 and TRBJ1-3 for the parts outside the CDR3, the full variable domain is AAGVIQSPRHLIKEKRETATLKCYPIPRHDTVYWYQQGPGQDPQFLISFYEKMQSDKGSIPDRFSAQQFSDYHSELNMSSLELGDSALYFCASSLPGGSGNTIYFGEGSWLTVV.

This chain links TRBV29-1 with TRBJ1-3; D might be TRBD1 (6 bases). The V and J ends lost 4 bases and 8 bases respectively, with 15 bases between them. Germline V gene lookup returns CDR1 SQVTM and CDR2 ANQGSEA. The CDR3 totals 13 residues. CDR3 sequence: CSVGGPTGDTIYF. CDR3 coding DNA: TGCAGCGTTGGTGGCCCGACAGGCGACACCATATATTTT.

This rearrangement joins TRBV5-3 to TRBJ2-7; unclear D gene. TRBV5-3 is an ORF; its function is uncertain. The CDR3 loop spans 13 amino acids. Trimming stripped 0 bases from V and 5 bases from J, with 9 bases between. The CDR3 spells CARSLETADEQYF. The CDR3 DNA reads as TGTGCCAGAAGCTTGGAAACAGCCGACGAGCAGTACTTC.

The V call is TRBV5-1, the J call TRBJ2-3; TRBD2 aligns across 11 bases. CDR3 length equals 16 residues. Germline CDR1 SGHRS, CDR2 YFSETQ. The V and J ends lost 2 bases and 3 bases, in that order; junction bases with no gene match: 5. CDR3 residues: CASSFSLAGGTDTQYF. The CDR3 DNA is TGCGCCAGCAGCTTTTCTTTAGCGGGAGGGACAGATACGCAGTATTTT. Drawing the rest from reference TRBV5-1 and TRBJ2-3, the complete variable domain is KAGVTQTPRYLIKTRGQQVTLSCSPISGHRSVSWYQQTPGQGLQFLFEYFSETQRNKGNFPGRFSGRQFSNSRSEMNVSTLELGDSALYLCASSFSLAGGTDTQYFGPGTRLTVL.

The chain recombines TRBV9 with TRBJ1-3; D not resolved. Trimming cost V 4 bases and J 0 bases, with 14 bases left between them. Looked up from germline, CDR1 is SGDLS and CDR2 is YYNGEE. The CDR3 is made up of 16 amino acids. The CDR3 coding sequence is TGTGCCAGCAGCCCCGGACTCATCGCCTCTGGAAACACCATATATTTT. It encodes CASSPGLIASGNTIYF.

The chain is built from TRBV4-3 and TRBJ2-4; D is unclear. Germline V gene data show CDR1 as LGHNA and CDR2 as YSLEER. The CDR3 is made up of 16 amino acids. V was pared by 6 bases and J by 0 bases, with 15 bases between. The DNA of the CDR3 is TGCGCCAGCAGTCCTGAGCCCGATATAGCCAAAAACATTCAGTACTTC. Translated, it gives CASSPEPDIAKNIQYF.

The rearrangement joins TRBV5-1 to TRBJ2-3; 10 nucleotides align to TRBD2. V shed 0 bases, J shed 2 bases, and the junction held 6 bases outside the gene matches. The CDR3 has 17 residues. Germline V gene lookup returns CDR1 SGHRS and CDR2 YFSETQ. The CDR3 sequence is CASSLALAGGSTDTQYF. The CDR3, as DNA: TGCGCCAGCAGCTTGGCCTTAGCGGGAGGATCCACAGATACGCAGTATTTT.

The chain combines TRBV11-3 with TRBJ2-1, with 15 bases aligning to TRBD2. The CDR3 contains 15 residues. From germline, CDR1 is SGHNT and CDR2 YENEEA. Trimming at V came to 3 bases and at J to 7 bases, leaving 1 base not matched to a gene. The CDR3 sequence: CASSLGLAGGNEQFF. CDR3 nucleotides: TGTGCCAGCAGCTTGGGACTAGCGGGAGGAAATGAGCAGTTCTTC.

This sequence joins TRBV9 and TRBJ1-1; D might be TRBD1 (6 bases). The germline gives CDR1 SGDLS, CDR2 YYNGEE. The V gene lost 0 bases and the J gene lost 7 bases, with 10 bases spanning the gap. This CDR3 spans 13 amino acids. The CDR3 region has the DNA TGTGCCAGCAGCGTAGGGACAGAGCATGAAGCTTTCTTT. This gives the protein CASSVGTEHEAFF.

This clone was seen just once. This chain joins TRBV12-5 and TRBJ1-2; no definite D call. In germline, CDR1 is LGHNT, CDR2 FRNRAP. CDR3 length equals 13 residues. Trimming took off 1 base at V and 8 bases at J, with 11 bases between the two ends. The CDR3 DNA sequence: TGTGCTAGTGGTTTGGCTCAATCCGGGGGCTACACCTTC. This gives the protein CASGLAQSGGYTF.

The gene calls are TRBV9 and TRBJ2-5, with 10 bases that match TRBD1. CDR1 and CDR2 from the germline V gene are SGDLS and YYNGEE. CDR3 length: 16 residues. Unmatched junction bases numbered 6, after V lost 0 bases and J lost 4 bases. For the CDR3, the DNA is TGTGCCAGCAGCGTAGCGGGCGGACAGGGGGGAGAGACCCAGTACTTC. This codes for CASSVAGGQGGETQYF.

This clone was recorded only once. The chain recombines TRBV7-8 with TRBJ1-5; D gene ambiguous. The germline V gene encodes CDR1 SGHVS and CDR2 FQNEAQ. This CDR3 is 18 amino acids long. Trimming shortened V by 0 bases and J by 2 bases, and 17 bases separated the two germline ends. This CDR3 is CASSLAPEGGRGNQPQHF. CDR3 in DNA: TGTGCCAGCAGCTTAGCGCCGGAGGGAGGAAGGGGCAATCAGCCCCAGCATTTT.

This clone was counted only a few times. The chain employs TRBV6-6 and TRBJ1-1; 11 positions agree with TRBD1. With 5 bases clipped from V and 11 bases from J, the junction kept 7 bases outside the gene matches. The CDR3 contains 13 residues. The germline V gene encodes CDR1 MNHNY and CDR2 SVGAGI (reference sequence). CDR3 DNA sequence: TGTGCCAGCAGTCGGACAGGGGGCGATGGGGCTTTCTTT. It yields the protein CASSRTGGDGAFF.

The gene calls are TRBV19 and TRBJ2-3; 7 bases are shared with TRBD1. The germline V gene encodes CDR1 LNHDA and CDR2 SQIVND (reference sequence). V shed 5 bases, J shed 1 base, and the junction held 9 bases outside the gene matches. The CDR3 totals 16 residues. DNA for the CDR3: TGTGCCAGTAGTTCCCCACAGGGGCGAGGCACAGATACGCAGTATTTT. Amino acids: CASSSPQGRGTDTQYF. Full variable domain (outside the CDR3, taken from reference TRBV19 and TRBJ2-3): DGGITQSPKYLFRKEGQNVTLSCEQNLNHDAMYWYRQDPGQGLRLIYYSQIVNDFQKGDIAEGYSVSREKKESFPLTVTSAQKNPTAFYLCASSSPQGRGTDTQYFGPGTRLTVL.